This T cell receptor (beta chain) came from a study of T cell repertoires in cytomegalovirus infection. Trimming took 6 bases from V and 0 from J; bases not matched to a gene: 4. The CDR3 spans 17 residues. Germline-derived CDR1 and CDR2 are MNHNS and SASEGT. TCRdb re-called the reads with MiXCR, one entry per CDR3 protein. The sample includes hundreds of thousands of distinct CDR3 sequences, around 32% of them seen just once. On this clonotype itself: Its antigen is currently unknown.

Specimen: cultured PBMCs, collected from culture after CMV antigen stimulation. This rearrangement joins TRBV6-1 to TRBJ2-1, with 14 bases lining up with TRBD2. The clonotype originates from a human donor in good health (CMV status not recorded). Some clones in this sample may be carry-over from other donors' samples. CDR3 protein: CASRGLAGDSSYNEQFF. CDR3 nucleotides: TGTGCCAGCAGGGGACTAGCGGGGGATTCCTCCTACAATGAGCAGTTCTTC.